This T cell receptor beta chain derives from a study of cytomegalovirus exposure and HLA in healthy donors. The wider study: Most donors, about 82% of a few hundred genotyped, fell in the Caucasian-associated ancestry cluster.

A note on this clone: Its antigen remains unidentified.

60 Vbeta and 13 Jbeta primers were used in PCR. Data came from immunoSEQ multiplex PCR; TCRdb stores just in-frame clones and leaves some out. The listing contains about 88,000 clones. Notes on the study in general: Most TCR sequences were uncommon, yet certain public TCRs appeared in many donors. Sequencing likely caused a cluster of highly shared sequence variants.

This CDR3 has 13 residues. From germline, CDR1 is SGHTA and CDR2 FQGNSA. V was trimmed by 5 bases and J by 10 bases, leaving 16 bases between them. The source is a girl aged 10 to 17 in good health and CMV-seropositive. Specimen: PBMCs. The chain uses TRBV7-2 and TRBJ2-3; D is possibly TRBD2 (5 bases). As DNA, the CDR3 is TGTGCCAGCAGCCTCGCCGGACTCTCGGCGCAGTATTTT. It translates to CASSLAGLSAQYF.